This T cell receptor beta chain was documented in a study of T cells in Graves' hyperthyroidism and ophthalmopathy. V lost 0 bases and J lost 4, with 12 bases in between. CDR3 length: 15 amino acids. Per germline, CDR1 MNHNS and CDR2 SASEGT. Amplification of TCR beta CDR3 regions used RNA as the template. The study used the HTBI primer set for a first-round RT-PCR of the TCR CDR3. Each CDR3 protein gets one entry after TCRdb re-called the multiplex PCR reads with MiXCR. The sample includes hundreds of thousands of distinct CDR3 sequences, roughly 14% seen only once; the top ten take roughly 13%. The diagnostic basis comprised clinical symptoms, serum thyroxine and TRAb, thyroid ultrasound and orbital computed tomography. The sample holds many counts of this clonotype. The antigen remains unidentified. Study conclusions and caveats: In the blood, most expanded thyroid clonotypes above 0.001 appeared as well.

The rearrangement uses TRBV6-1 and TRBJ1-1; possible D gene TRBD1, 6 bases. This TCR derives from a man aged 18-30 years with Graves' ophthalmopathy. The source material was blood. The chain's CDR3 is CASSEATGASTEAFF. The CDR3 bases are TGTGCCAGCAGTGAAGCTACGGGGGCTAGCACTGAAGCTTTCTTT.